These 25 T cell receptor beta chains share one sample of origin, sequenced in a study of blood T cell repertoires in COVID-19. Sequencing used immunoSEQ multiplex PCR; TCRdb keeps in-frame clones, though not all of them. The table shows under 350,000 clones, with around 89% occurring only once. Sequenced material: peripheral blood. All receptors come from a man aged 40-49 years with acute or convalescent COVID-19.

The rearrangement uses TRBV30 and TRBJ1-2; 7 bases agree with TRBD1. The CDR3 consists of 13 residues. CDR1 and CDR2 (germline): GTSNPN, SVGIG (reference sequence). CDR3 region: CAWEGKGAYGYTF. The CDR3 DNA reads as TGTGCGTGGGAGGGGAAGGGGGCTTATGGCTACACCTTC.

CDR3 amino acids: CASAPIGGAGFNEQFF. CDR3 sequence (DNA): TGCGCCAGCGCTCCGATCGGGGGGGCTGGGTTCAATGAGCAGTTCTTC. This sequence joins TRBV5-1 and TRBJ2-1; 8 nucleotides align to TRBD2. This CDR3 is 16 amino acids long. CDR1 and CDR2 (germline): SGHRS, YFSETQ. Unmatched junction bases numbered 15, after V lost 7 bases and J lost 6 bases.

This clone has more than one count but fewer than ten. The genes are TRBV15 and TRBJ1-2; D perhaps matches TRBD1 (6 bases). CDR1 and CDR2 from the germline V gene are LNHNV and YYDKDF (reference sequence). This CDR3 is built from 14 residues. Trimming took 1 base from V and 4 from J, leaving 10 bases between them. The CDR3 nucleotides read TGTGCCACCAGCAGAGGTACAGGGCTCTATGGCTACACCTTC. This encodes CATSRGTGLYGYTF.

In its sample, this clone was seen once. The gene calls are TRBV9 and TRBJ1-6, with 9 bases lining up with TRBD1. The CDR3 sequence is 15 residues long. In germline, CDR1 is SGDLS, CDR2 YYNGEE. Trimming removed 1 base from V and 7 bases from J; junction bases left unmatched: 3. CDR3 bases: TGTGCCAGCAGCGTAACGGGGACAGGGAATTCACCCCTCCACTTT. Residues: CASSVTGTGNSPLHF. Filled out from reference TRBV9 and TRBJ1-6, the complete variable domain reads DSGVTQTPKHLITATGQRVTLRCSPRSGDLSVYWYQQSLDQGLQFLIQYYNGEERAKGNILERFSAQQFPDLHSELNLSSLELGDSALYFCASSVTGTGNSPLHFGNGTRLTVT.

The V gene is TRBV6-6, the J gene TRBJ1-6, with 7 bases identical to TRBD1. This CDR3 comprises 14 residues. Trimming removed 7 bases from V and 9 bases from J; junction bases left unmatched: 9. The germline gives CDR1 MNHNY, CDR2 SVGAGI (reference sequence). The CDR3 DNA reads as TGTGCCAGCAATTCCCTACAGGGGTCTTCACCCCTCCACTTT. Translation gives CASNSLQGSSPLHF.

The rearrangement uses TRBV9 and TRBJ1-1; no definite D call. The V end lost 4 bases, the J end lost 0 bases, and 7 bases lay between the germline ends. This CDR3 spans 13 amino acids. Germline assignment: CDR1 SGDLS and CDR2 YYNGEE. The CDR3 is CASSPLLNTEAFF. In DNA form, the CDR3 reads TGTGCCAGCAGCCCCTTATTGAACACTGAAGCTTTCTTT.

Only one count was recorded for this clone. The rearrangement uses TRBV19 and TRBJ1-5; possibly TRBD1 for D (5 bases). The CDR3 totals 15 residues. Germline V gene sequence: CDR1 LNHDA, CDR2 SQIVND (reference sequence). The germline V and J ends were trimmed by 2 bases and 5 bases, with 13 bases remaining between them. CDR3 in DNA: TGTGCCAGTAGTATAAACCACAGGCTCTATCAGCCCCAGCATTTT. It is translated as CASSINHRLYQPQHF.

V is TRBV11-3 and J is TRBJ2-2; 14 bases agree with TRBD2. Per the germline V gene, CDR1 is SGHNT and CDR2 is YENEEA. J lost 7 bases, V lost 4 bases, and 8 bases had no gene match. The CDR3 spans 17 residues. Here the CDR3 DNA reads TGTGCCAGCAGCTCCGGGACTAGCGGGGGCCAGATCGGGGAGCTGTTTTTT. Translation: CASSSGTSGGQIGELFF.

The V and J genes are TRBV7-9 and TRBJ1-1; TRBD1 might be the D (5 bases). Germline V gene sequence: CDR1 SEHNR, CDR2 FQNEAQ (reference sequence). The CDR3 totals 17 residues. Between the trimmed V and J ends, which lost 1 base and 3 bases, there was a span of 18 bases. For the CDR3, the DNA is TGTGCCAGCAGCTTAGGAGGGACGGGAGAAGGGGACACTGAAGCTTTCTTT. Protein: CASSLGGTGEGDTEAFF.

This clone was observed once. The V and J genes are TRBV5-4 and TRBJ1-2; D gene ambiguous. Germline CDR1 SGHNT, CDR2 YYREEE (reference sequence). Trimming removed 7 bases at V and 0 bases at J, with 13 bases between. The CDR3 extends over 14 amino acids. CDR3 sequence: CASAPGSTNYGYTF. The CDR3, as DNA: TGTGCCAGCGCCCCCGGGAGCACTAACTATGGCTACACCTTC.

The chain employs TRBV30 and TRBJ2-7; D is unresolved. V lost 0 bases to trimming and J lost 3 bases, with 9 bases between them. This CDR3 contains 13 residues. Germline loops: CDR1 GTSNPN, CDR2 SVGIG (reference sequence). The CDR3 coding sequence is TGTGCCTGGAGTGTAAGGCAGCGCTACGAGCAGTACTTC. Amino acids: CAWSVRQRYEQYF.

V and J are TRBV3-1 (or the pseudogene TRBV3-2) and TRBJ1-2; the match to TRBD1 covers 7 bases. Germline assignment: CDR1 LGHDT and CDR2 YNNKEL (reference sequence). The CDR3 spans 14 residues. V lost 5 bases and J lost 4; bases outside the gene matches: 7. The CDR3 DNA is TGTGCCAGCAGCTATACAGGGGCCTTCTATGGCTACACCTTC. Its translation is CASSYTGAFYGYTF.

This sequence joins TRBV6-5 and TRBJ2-7; TRBD2 agrees at 8 bases. The germline CDR1 and CDR2 sequences are MNHEY and SVGAGI. V lost 5 bases, J lost 3 bases, and 9 bases stayed unmatched. CDR3 length equals 15 residues. The DNA of the CDR3 is TGTGCCAGCAGTCCCGGGGGGGCCGTGAACTACGAGCAGTACTTC. Residues: CASSPGGAVNYEQYF.

The sample holds a few counts of this clone. The chain employs TRBV5-1 and TRBJ2-7; possible D gene TRBD1, 5 bases. Germline V gives CDR1 SGHRS, CDR2 YFSETQ. The length of the CDR3 is 15 residues. With 0 bases removed from V and 5 bases from J, the gap between germline ends came to 15 bases. In DNA form, the CDR3 reads TGCGCCAGCAGCTTGGGGGGCGGTTTCTTGGACGAGCAGTACTTC. It yields the protein CASSLGGGFLDEQYF.

This clone was found once. This chain connects TRBV7-2 to TRBJ2-2, with 12 nucleotides matching TRBD2. The CDR3 has 16 amino acids. Germline values: CDR1 SGHTA, CDR2 FQGNSA. Germline trimming cut 1 base from V and 7 bases from J; bases unmatched to any gene: 4. The CDR3 sequence is CASSLGLAGAGGELFF. In DNA form, the CDR3 reads TGTGCCAGCAGCTTAGGACTAGCGGGGGCGGGCGGGGAGCTGTTTTTT.

This clone has only one observation. The chain is built from TRBV11-2 and TRBJ2-7, with D possibly TRBD2 on 6 matching bases. The CDR3 consists of 15 residues. The germline V gene encodes CDR1 SGHAT and CDR2 FQNNGV. The V and J ends lost 1 base and 1 base respectively, with 11 bases between them. CDR3 DNA sequence: TGTGCCAGCAGCTTAGGATATAGCGGTTCCTACGAGCAGTACTTC. Translating gives CASSLGYSGSYEQYF. Full variable domain (outside the CDR3, taken from reference TRBV11-2 and TRBJ2-7): EAGVAQSPRYKIIEKRQSVAFWCNPISGHATLYWYQQILGQGPKLLIQFQNNGVVDDSQLPKDRFSAERLKGVDSTLKIQPAKLEDSAVYLCASSLGYSGSYEQYFGPGTRLTVT.

The chain has TRBV11-2 and TRBJ1-2; 11 bases map to TRBD1. Germline V gene sequence: CDR1 SGHAT, CDR2 FQNNGV. V lost 5 bases, J lost 7 bases, and 9 bases stayed unmatched. The CDR3 spans 15 residues. The CDR3 DNA sequence: TGTGCCAGCAGCCCACAAGCGGGGACAGGGGGTGGCTACACCTTC. Protein: CASSPQAGTGGGYTF.

This chain uses TRBV9 with TRBJ1-5; a weak D match, TRBD1 (6 bases). The V and J ends lost 3 bases and 4 bases respectively, with 11 bases between them. The CDR3 is 14 residues long. The germline gives CDR1 SGDLS, CDR2 YYNGEE. The CDR3 DNA reads TGTGCCAGCAGCGCCTTTGACAGGAATCAGCCCCAGCATTTT. Its translation is CASSAFDRNQPQHF.

The rearrangement joins TRBV2 to TRBJ2-7; D not certain. V lost 4 bases and J 9 bases, leaving 7 bases between the germline ends. The CDR3 sequence is 10 residues long. The V gene's germline CDR1 is SNHLY and CDR2 FYNNEI. The chain's CDR3 is CASSVERQYF. Here the CDR3 DNA reads TGTGCCAGCAGTGTGGAGAGGCAGTACTTC.

This clone was counted only a few times. This chain connects TRBV10-1 to TRBJ2-2, with TRBD2 matching over 7 bases. The trim removed 3 bases at V and 4 bases at J, leaving 5 bases unmatched. The germline V gene encodes CDR1 WNHNN and CDR2 SYGVQD (reference sequence). The length of the CDR3 is 15 residues. As DNA, the CDR3 is TGCGCCAGCAGTGACAGTAGGACTAGCACCGGGGAGCTGTTTTTT. This codes for CASSDSRTSTGELFF.

The rearrangement joins TRBV6-1 to TRBJ2-3; 8 bases are shared with TRBD1. CDR1 and CDR2 from the germline V gene are MNHNS and SASEGT. V lost 5 bases, J lost 4 bases, and 11 bases stayed unmatched. This CDR3 region has 16 residues. As DNA, the CDR3 is TGTGCCAGCAGTAAAGGACAGGGCCCGGGCGCAGATACGCAGTATTTT. This sequence encodes CASSKGQGPGADTQYF.

This sequence joins TRBV4-1 and TRBJ2-3; TRBD1 is a possible D gene (5 bases). Trimming pared 1 base from V and 8 bases from J, leaving 7 bases between. CDR3 size: 12 residues. Germline-derived CDR1 and CDR2 are MGHRA and YSYEKL. CDR3 in amino acids: CASSQAGFTQYF. The CDR3 DNA reads TGCGCCAGCAGCCAAGCAGGGTTTACGCAGTATTTT.

The chain couples TRBV5-1 to TRBJ2-7; 8 nucleotides match TRBD1. Germline V lookup: CDR1 SGHRS, CDR2 YFSETQ. This CDR3 is built from 16 residues. V gave up 4 bases and J gave up 4 bases; unmatched junction bases: 13. The CDR3 DNA reads TGCGCCAGCAGCCCTGGCGGGCAGGGGGCAGGTTACGAGCAGTACTTC. Translation: CASSPGGQGAGYEQYF.

The chain carries TRBV7-8 and TRBJ1-6; 8 bases line up with TRBD1. Losses at the gene ends were 5 bases for V and 6 bases for J; bases not matched to a gene: 18. This CDR3 is 19 amino acids long. Per the germline V gene, CDR1 is SGHVS and CDR2 is FQNEAQ. The CDR3 protein is CASSVGKATGQVSNSPLHF. CDR3 in DNA: TGTGCCAGCAGCGTAGGCAAAGCTACGGGACAGGTGAGTAATTCACCCCTCCACTTT.

This sequence joins TRBV6-5 and TRBJ2-7; TRBD2 aligns across 8 bases. CDR3 length equals 15 residues. With V trimmed by 5 bases and J by 3 bases, 9 bases remained unmatched. The germline gives CDR1 MNHEY, CDR2 SVGAGI. CDR3: CASSPGRGALYEQYF. CDR3 sequence (DNA): TGTGCCAGCAGTCCGGGGCGGGGGGCCCTCTACGAGCAGTACTTC.